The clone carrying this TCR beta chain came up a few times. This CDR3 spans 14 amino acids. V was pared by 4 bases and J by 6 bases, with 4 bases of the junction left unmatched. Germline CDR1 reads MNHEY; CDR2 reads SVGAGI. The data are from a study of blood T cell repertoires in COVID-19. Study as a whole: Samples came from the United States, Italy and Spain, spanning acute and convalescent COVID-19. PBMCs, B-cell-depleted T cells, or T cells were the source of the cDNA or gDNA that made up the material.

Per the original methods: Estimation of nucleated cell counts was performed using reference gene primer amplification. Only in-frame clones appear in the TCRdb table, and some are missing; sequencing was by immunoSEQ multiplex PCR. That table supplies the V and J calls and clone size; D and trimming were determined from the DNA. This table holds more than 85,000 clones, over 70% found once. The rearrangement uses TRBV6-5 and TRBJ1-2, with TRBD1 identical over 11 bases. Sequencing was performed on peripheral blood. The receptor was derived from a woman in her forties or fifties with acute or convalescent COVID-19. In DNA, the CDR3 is TGTGCCAGCAGTTCGGACAGGGGGCAGGATGGCTACACCTTC. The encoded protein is CASSSDRGQDGYTF.